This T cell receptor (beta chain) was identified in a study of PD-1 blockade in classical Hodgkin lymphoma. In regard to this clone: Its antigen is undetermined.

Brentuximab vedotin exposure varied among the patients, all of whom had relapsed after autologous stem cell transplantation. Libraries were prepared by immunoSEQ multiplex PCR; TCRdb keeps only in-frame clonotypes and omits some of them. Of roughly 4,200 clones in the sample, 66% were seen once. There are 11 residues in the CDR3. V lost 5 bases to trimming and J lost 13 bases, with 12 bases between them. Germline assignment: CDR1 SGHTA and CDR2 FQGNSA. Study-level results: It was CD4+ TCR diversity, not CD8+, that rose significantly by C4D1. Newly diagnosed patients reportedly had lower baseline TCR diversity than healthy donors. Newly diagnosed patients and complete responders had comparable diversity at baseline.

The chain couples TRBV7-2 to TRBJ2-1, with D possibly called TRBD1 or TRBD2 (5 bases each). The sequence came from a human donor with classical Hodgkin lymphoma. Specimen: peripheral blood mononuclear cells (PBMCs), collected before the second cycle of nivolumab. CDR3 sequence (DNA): TGTGCCAGCAGCCCCATGGGGGTCCAGTTCTTC. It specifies CASSPMGVQFF.